The count of the clone carrying this T cell receptor (beta chain) is one. As for treatment: around 19 received Ad26.COV2.S at low or high dose, single or two shots; a few received placebo; per-sample allocation not given. Collection of samples fell on day 63 after the first vaccine or placebo injection. The entry originates in a study of Ad26.COV2.S vaccination and SARS-CoV-2 variants. Repertoires were generated with immunoSEQ multiplex PCR, while TCRdb's copy carries only in-frame clones and drops some. The table has about 350,000 clones, less than 90% seen once. Germline assignment: CDR1 LGHDT and CDR2 YNNKEL (reference sequence). V dropped 3 bases and J dropped 2; count of bases not matched to a gene: 2. CDR3 length: 15 residues.

Source: peripheral blood, taken in a trial of Ad26.COV2.S vaccine versus placebo. The chain is built from TRBV3-1 (or the pseudogene TRBV3-2) and TRBJ1-3, with 9 bases aligning to TRBD1. The TCR sequence derives from a person between 18 and 59 years old who received the Ad26.COV2.S COVID-19 vaccine or a placebo. The CDR3 protein is CASSHHRGPGNTIYF. CDR3 nucleotides: TGTGCCAGCAGCCACCACAGGGGGCCTGGAAACACCATATATTTT.